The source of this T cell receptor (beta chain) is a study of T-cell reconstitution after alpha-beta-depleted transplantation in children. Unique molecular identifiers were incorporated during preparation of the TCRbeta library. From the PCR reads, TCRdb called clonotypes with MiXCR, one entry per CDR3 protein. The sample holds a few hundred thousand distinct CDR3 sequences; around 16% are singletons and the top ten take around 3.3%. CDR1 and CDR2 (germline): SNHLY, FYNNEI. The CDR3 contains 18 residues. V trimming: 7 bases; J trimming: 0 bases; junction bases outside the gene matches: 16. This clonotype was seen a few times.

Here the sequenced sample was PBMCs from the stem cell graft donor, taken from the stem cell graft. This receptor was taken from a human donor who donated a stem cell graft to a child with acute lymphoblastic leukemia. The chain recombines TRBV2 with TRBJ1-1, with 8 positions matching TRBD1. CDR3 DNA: TGTGCCAGCAAACAAGAACAAACAGGGGGACCCATGAACACTGAAGCTTTCTTT. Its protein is CASKQEQTGGPMNTEAFF. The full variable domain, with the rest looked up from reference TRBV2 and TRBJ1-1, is EPEVTQTPSHQVTQMGQEVILRCVPISNHLYFYWYRQILGQKVEFLVSFYNNEISEKSEIFDDQFSVERPDGSNFTLKIRSTKLEDSAMYFCASKQEQTGGPMNTEAFFGQGTRLTVV.